The following is a T cell receptor (beta chain) sequence with its context. The source of the sample is a study of cytomegalovirus exposure and HLA in healthy donors. A multiplex PCR was run with 60 Vbeta primers and 13 Jbeta primers. TCRdb's table, derived via immunoSEQ multiplex PCR, lists solely in-frame clones and lacks some. The sample lists about 76,000 clones; 65% to 80% were seen once. The TCR was taken from a man aged 25 to 40 in good health and CMV-seronegative. Specimen: PBMCs.

This CDR3 reads CASSFETSGRNTYF. Here the CDR3 DNA reads TGTGCCAGCAGCTTCGAGACTAGCGGGAGGAATACGTACTTC. V usage is TRBV7-9 and J usage is TRBJ2-7, with TRBD2 matching 13 bases. The CDR3 runs to 14 residues. Unmatched junction bases numbered 8, after V lost 3 bases and J lost 12 bases. Germline V gene sequence: CDR1 SEHNR, CDR2 FQNEAQ (reference sequence).